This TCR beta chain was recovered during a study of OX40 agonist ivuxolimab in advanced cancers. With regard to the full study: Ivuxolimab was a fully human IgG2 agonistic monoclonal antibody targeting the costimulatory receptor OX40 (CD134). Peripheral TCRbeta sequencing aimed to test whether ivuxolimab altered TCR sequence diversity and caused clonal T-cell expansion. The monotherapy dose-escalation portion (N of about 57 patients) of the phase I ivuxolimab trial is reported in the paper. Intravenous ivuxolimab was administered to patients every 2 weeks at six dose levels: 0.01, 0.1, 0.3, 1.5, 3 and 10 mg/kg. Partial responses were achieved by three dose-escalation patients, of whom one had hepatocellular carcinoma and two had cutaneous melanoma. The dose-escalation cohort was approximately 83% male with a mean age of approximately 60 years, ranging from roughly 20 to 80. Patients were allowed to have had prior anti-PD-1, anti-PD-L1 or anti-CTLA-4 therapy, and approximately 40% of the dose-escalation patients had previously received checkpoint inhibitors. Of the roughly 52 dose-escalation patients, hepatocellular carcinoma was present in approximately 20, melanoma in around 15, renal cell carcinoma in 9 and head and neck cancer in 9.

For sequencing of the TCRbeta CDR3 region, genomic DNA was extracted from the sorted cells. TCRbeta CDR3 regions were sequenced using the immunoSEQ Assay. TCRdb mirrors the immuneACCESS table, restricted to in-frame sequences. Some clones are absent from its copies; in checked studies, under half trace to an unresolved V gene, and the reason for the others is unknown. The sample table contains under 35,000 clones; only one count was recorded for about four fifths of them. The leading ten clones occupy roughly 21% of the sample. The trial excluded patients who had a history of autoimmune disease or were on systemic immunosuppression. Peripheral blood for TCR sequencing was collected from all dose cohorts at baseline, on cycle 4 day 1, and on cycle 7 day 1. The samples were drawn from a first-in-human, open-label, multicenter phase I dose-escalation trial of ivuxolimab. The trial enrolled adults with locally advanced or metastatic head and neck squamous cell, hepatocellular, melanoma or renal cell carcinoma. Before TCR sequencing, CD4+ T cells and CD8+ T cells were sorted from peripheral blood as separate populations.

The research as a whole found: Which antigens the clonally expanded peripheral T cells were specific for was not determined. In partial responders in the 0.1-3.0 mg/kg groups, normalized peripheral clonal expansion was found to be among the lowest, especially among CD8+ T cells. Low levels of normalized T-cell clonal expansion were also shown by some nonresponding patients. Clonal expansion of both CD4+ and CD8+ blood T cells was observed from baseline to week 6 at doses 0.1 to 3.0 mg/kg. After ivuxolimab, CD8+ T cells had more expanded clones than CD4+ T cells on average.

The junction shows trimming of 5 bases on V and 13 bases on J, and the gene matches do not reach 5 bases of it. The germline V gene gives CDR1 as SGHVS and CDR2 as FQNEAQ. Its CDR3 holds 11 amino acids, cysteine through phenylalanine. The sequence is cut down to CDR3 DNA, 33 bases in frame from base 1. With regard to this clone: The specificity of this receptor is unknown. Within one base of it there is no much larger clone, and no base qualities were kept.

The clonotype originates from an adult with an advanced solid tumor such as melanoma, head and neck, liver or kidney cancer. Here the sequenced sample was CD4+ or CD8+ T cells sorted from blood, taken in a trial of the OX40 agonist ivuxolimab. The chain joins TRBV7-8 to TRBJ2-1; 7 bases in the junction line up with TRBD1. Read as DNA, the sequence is TGTGCCAGCAGCAAACAGGGGCTTCAGTTCTTC. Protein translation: CASSKQGLQFF.